What follows are 14 T cell receptor beta chains derived from one specimen sequenced in a study of vaccination effects on CD4 cells after COVID-19. With the ViraFEST assay, the study expanded antigen-specific CD4+ T cells using viral peptide pools, then sequenced them. Scientists isolated CD4+ T cells after a roughly ten-day culture period ended. No vaccinee had earlier SARS-CoV-2 infection, and nucleocapsid antibodies were negative. No antigens are known for them. The protocol was immunoSEQ multiplex PCR, while the TCRdb copy is restricted to in-frame clones and leaves out a portion. This sample carries about 63,000 clones, 70% to 85% of them seen once, and the ten largest clones take 3% to 4%. The material was CD4+ T cells from PBMCs cultured with HCoV-OC43 spike peptides, obtained before COVID-19 vaccination. Described subset: HCoV-OC43 spike overlapping peptide pool stimulation. These TCRs come from a human donor who received a COVID-19 vaccine.

The chain joins TRBV4-1 to TRBJ1-1; the match to TRBD1 covers 11 bases. Germline assignment: CDR1 MGHRA and CDR2 YSYEKL. Trimming cost V 4 bases and J 1 base; bases outside gene matches: 8. CDR3 size: 17 residues. CDR3 DNA sequence: TGCGCCAGCAGCCCGGACAGGGGGCGAAGGGGGAACACTGAAGCTTTCTTT. Encoded protein: CASSPDRGRRGNTEAFF.

For this clone: The junction shows a germline mismatch at one end, possibly a read error. The chain recombines TRBV19 with TRBJ1-3; D unresolved. The CDR3 is made up of 15 amino acids. From germline, CDR1 is LNHDA and CDR2 SQIVND (reference sequence). The CDR3 bases are TGTGCCAGTAGTTTAGAAGCTAGCTCTGGAAACACCATATATTTT. Its translation: CASSLEASSGNTIYF.

The V gene is TRBV24-1, the J gene TRBJ2-3; TRBD1 is a possible D gene (6 bases). The CDR3 spans 14 residues. Per germline, CDR1 KGHDR and CDR2 SFDVKD. Deletions cut 4 bases from V and 7 bases from J, with 14 bases between. CDR3 loop: CATSEPNRENTQYF. CDR3 in DNA: TGTGCCACCAGTGAACCAAACAGGGAAAATACGCAGTATTTT.

This sequence joins TRBV7-2 and TRBJ2-2; D is ambiguous. Germline CDR1 and CDR2: SGHTA and FQGNSA. Trimming removed 0 bases at V and 4 bases at J, with 6 bases between. There are 14 residues in the CDR3. The CDR3 sequence is CASSLAFGTGELFF. The CDR3, as DNA: TGTGCCAGCAGCTTAGCGTTTGGCACCGGGGAGCTGTTTTTT.

V and J are TRBV5-8 and TRBJ2-4; 9 nucleotides line up with TRBD2. The CDR3 consists of 15 residues. Per the germline V gene, CDR1 is SGHTS and CDR2 is YDEGEE. Trimming removed 1 base from V and 9 bases from J; junction bases left unmatched: 8. CDR3 nucleotide sequence: TGTGCCAGCAGCTTGATTGGCGGGGGGGCGGGCATTCAGTACTTC. Residues: CASSLIGGGAGIQYF.

This sequence joins TRBV28 and TRBJ1-1; possibly TRBD1 for D (6 bases). The germline V gene has CDR1 MDHEN and CDR2 SYDVKM. CDR3 length equals 17 residues. Trimming cost V 0 bases and J 1 base, with 15 bases left between them. In nucleotides, the CDR3 is TGTGCCAGCAGTTTATGGGGGGGCGCTGGTAGGAACACTGAAGCTTTCTTT. Translating it yields CASSLWGGAGRNTEAFF.

This sequence joins TRBV10-2 and TRBJ2-1; D possibly corresponds to TRBD1 (6 bases). V was shortened by 7 bases and J by 8 bases, with 21 bases between the two germline ends. The CDR3 contains 15 residues. The germline gives CDR1 WSHSY, CDR2 SAAADI. Written as DNA, the CDR3 is TGCGCCAGCATCCTAAACAGGGATCTGGGCGATGAGCAGTTCTTC. Encoded protein: CASILNRDLGDEQFF.

The chain links TRBV5-1 to TRBJ1-2; 10 bases match TRBD1. V dropped 1 base and J dropped 6; count of bases not matched to a gene: 6. The CDR3 runs 15 residues. The germline gives CDR1 SGHRS, CDR2 YFSETQ. This chain's CDR3 is CASSLHTGQGNGYTF. The CDR3 DNA reads TGCGCCAGCAGCTTGCATACGGGACAGGGGAATGGCTACACCTTC. Full variable domain (remainder filled in from reference TRBV5-1 and TRBJ1-2): KAGVTQTPRYLIKTRGQQVTLSCSPISGHRSVSWYQQTPGQGLQFLFEYFSETQRNKGNFPGRFSGRQFSNSRSEMNVSTLELGDSALYLCASSLHTGQGNGYTFGSGTRLTVV.

In this sample, this clone turned up once. This CDR3 reads CASSTLGGNTQYF. In DNA, the CDR3 is TGTGCCAGCAGCACCCTCGGGGGAAATACGCAGTATTTT. V gene TRBV9 combines with J gene TRBJ2-3; a possible D gene is TRBD2 (6 bases). Germline V lookup: CDR1 SGDLS, CDR2 YYNGEE. V was pared by 4 bases and J by 7 bases, with 13 bases between. The CDR3 totals 13 residues.

This clone was seen a handful of times. The J gene is TRBJ2-1, the V gene TRBV7-3; TRBD2 agrees at 7 bases. The CDR3 totals 13 residues. CDR1 SGHTA and CDR2 FQGTGA come from the germline V gene. V shed 2 bases and J 9 bases; nucleotides not matched to a gene: 4. CDR3 region: CASSLGVAGEQFF. In DNA, the CDR3 is TGTGCCAGCAGCTTAGGGGTAGCGGGTGAGCAGTTCTTC.

The genes are TRBV28 and TRBJ2-4; tentatively, D is TRBD2 (6 bases). Looked up from germline, CDR1 is MDHEN and CDR2 is SYDVKM. Trimming shortened V by 2 bases and J by 0 bases, and 14 bases separated the two germline ends. CDR3 length: 17 residues. CDR3 sequence reads: CASSLKGTQIAKNIQYF. CDR3 DNA: TGTGCCAGCAGTTTAAAAGGGACTCAAATAGCCAAAAACATTCAGTACTTC. The full variable domain, its missing parts supplied by reference TRBV28 and TRBJ2-4, is DVKVTQSSRYLVKRTGEKVFLECVQDMDHENMFWYRQDPGLGLRLIYFSYDVKMKEKGDIPEGYSVSREKKERFSLILESASTNQTSMYLCASSLKGTQIAKNIQYFGAGTRLSVL.

The chain combines TRBV5-1 with TRBJ1-5; a possible D gene is TRBD1 (5 bases). The ends were cut back, 0 bases at V and 5 bases at J, with 12 bases in the middle. The CDR3 has 15 amino acids. CDR1 is SGHRS and CDR2 is YFSETQ in the germline V gene. The CDR3 nucleotides read TGCGCCAGCAGCTTGGCCGGGGGGAGGGATCAGCCCCAGCATTTT. Amino acids: CASSLAGGRDQPQHF.

V gene TRBV5-1 combines with J gene TRBJ2-3; perhaps D is TRBD1 or TRBD2 (6 bases each). There are 15 residues in the CDR3. Per the germline V gene, CDR1 is SGHRS and CDR2 is YFSETQ. Trimming took off 0 bases at V and 4 bases at J, with 12 bases between the two ends. CDR3 sequence: CASSLGRGRPDTQYF. CDR3 nucleotides: TGCGCCAGCAGCTTGGGACGGGGGCGCCCAGATACGCAGTATTTT.

This chain joins TRBV29-1 and TRBJ2-1; 7 nucleotides match TRBD2. Germline values: CDR1 SQVTM, CDR2 ANQGSEA. The ends lost 1 base at V and 7 bases at J; junction bases unmatched: 13. The CDR3 covers 16 residues. The chain's CDR3 is CSVEGGTTTKKNEQFF. The CDR3 DNA reads TGCAGCGTTGAAGGAGGGACTACAACTAAAAAGAATGAGCAGTTCTTC.